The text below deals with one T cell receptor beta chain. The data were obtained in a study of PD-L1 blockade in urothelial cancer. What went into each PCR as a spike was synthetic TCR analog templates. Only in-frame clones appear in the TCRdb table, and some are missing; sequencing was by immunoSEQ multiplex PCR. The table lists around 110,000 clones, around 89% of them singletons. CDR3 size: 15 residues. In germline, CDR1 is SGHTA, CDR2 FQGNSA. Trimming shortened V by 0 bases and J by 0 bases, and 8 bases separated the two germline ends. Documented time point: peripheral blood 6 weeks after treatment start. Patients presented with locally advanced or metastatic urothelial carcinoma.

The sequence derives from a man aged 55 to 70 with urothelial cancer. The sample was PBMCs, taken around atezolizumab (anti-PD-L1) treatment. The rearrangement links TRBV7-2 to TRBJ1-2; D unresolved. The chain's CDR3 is CASSLARLANYGYTF. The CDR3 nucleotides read TGTGCCAGCAGCTTAGCGAGGTTAGCTAACTATGGCTACACCTTC.